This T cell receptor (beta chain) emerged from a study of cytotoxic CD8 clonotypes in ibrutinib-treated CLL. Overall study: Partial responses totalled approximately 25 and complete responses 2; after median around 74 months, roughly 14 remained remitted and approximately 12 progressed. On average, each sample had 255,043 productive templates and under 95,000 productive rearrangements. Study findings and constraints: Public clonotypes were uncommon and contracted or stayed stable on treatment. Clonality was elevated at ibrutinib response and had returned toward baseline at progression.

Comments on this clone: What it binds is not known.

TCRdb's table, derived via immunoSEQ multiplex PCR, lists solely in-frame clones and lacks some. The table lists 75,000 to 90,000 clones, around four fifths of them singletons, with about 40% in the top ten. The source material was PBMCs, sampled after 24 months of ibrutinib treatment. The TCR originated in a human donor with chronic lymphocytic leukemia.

In nucleotides, the CDR3 is TGTGCCAGCAGTCCATCTCTGGGTCTCCGCAATCAGCCCCAGCATTTT. Translation gives CASSPSLGLRNQPQHF. The chain combines TRBV28 with TRBJ1-5; D not certain. The CDR3 contains 16 residues. Looked up from germline, CDR1 is MDHEN and CDR2 is SYDVKM. Trimming took 5 bases from V and 2 from J, leaving 16 bases between them.